These 22 T cell receptor beta chains originate from one sample sequenced in a study of T cells in Graves' hyperthyroidism and ophthalmopathy. Amplified TCR beta CDR3 regions derived from RNA transcripts. Researchers ran a first-round RT-PCR on the TCR CDR3 using the HTBI primer set. TCRdb reanalysed the multiplex PCR reads using MiXCR and keeps one entry per CDR3 protein. This repertoire shows about 380,000 distinct CDR3 sequences, approximately 17% found once; its top ten account for 40%. The material sequenced was blood. The receptors derive from a man aged 18-30 years with Graves' ophthalmopathy.

This clonotype was seen ten or more times. The chain recombines TRBV7-2 with TRBJ2-3; D is perhaps TRBD2 (5 bases). V was shortened by 6 bases and J by 2 bases, with 21 bases between the two germline ends. Germline loops: CDR1 SGHTA, CDR2 FQGNSA. The CDR3 is made up of 17 amino acids. Here the CDR3 DNA reads TGTGCCAGCAGTCTAGCCTACGAGGAGTGGGACACAGATACGCAGTATTTT. Translated, it gives CASSLAYEEWDTDTQYF.

At least ten counts were recorded for this clonotype. The gene calls are TRBV20-1 and TRBJ1-1; D is uncertain. The CDR3 totals 13 residues. The V and J ends lost 6 bases and 2 bases respectively, with 13 bases between them. Germline V lookup: CDR1 DFQATT, CDR2 SNEGSKA (reference sequence). DNA of the CDR3: TGCAGTGCGATCAACGGGGATAACACTGAAGCTTTCTTT. It codes for CSAINGDNTEAFF.

This clonotype occurred many times. The rearrangement uses TRBV6-1 and TRBJ2-5, with 7 bases identical to TRBD2. Trimming removed 6 bases from V and 1 base from J; junction bases left unmatched: 8. The germline CDR1 and CDR2 sequences are MNHNS and SASEGT. CDR3 size: 15 residues. In DNA, the CDR3 is TGTGCCAGCAGGCCCGCCCCGGGGGGCCAAGAGACCCAGTACTTC. Amino acid sequence: CASRPAPGGQETQYF.

This clonotype was seen a handful of times. V and J are TRBV10-3 and TRBJ2-7, with a tentative D call TRBD2 (7 bases). The CDR3 consists of 13 residues. With 6 bases removed from V and 2 bases from J, the gap between germline ends came to 11 bases. CDR1 is ENHRY and CDR2 is SYGVKD in the germline V gene. CDR3 coding DNA: TGTGCCATCAGCGGGAGGACAGCCTACGAGCAGTACTTC. Protein sequence: CAISGRTAYEQYF.

This clonotype was detected a few times. The chain employs TRBV20-1 and TRBJ1-2; TRBD1 is a possible D gene (5 bases). The CDR3 runs to 15 residues. Trimming shortened V by 1 base and J by 2 bases, and 14 bases separated the two germline ends. Per germline, CDR1 DFQATT and CDR2 SNEGSKA (reference sequence). The CDR3 DNA reads as TGCAGTGCTAGAGTAGTCGGCAGGGCGAACTATGGCTACACCTTC. Translation: CSARVVGRANYGYTF.

V gene TRBV6-1 combines with J gene TRBJ2-5; 7 nucleotides line up with TRBD1. V lost 6 bases to trimming and J lost 5 bases; unmatched junction nucleotides: 6. Germline CDR1 and CDR2: MNHNS and SASEGT. This CDR3 contains 13 residues. The CDR3 sequence: CASSQGVMETQYF. In DNA, the CDR3 is TGTGCCAGCAGCCAGGGGGTGATGGAGACCCAGTACTTC.

The V and J genes are TRBV19 and TRBJ2-2; D is perhaps TRBD1 (7 bases). This CDR3 region has 14 residues. Germline V CDR1 and CDR2: LNHDA, SQIVND (reference sequence). Trimming took 10 bases from V and 7 from J, leaving 19 bases between them. The CDR3 DNA reads as TGTGCCACGGGTTTCGGAGGGGGCATCGGGGAGCTGTTTTTT. Amino acids: CATGFGGGIGELFF.

This sequence joins TRBV20-1 and TRBJ2-1, with D possibly TRBD2 on 5 matching bases. Germline V gene data show CDR1 as DFQATT and CDR2 as SNEGSKA (reference sequence). Deletions cut 5 bases from V and 8 bases from J, with 13 bases between. This CDR3 is built from 12 residues. The CDR3 spells CSAGRRADEQFF. DNA for the CDR3: TGCAGTGCTGGGAGACGCGCCGATGAGCAGTTCTTC.

This clonotype appeared many times. The rearrangement joins TRBV20-1 to TRBJ2-1; weak D call: TRBD2 (6 bases). This CDR3 contains 14 residues. The V gene lost 5 bases and the J gene lost 2 bases, with 13 bases spanning the gap. The germline V gene has CDR1 DFQATT and CDR2 SNEGSKA (reference sequence). The CDR3 region is CSAYEDYPYNEQFF. The CDR3 region has the DNA TGCAGTGCTTACGAGGACTACCCCTACAATGAGCAGTTCTTC.

This clonotype was recorded at least ten times. This sequence joins TRBV7-6 and TRBJ1-5; D not certain. The CDR3 runs to 15 residues. Trimming took off 1 base at V and 3 bases at J, with 10 bases between the two ends. Germline V gene lookup returns CDR1 SGHVS and CDR2 FNYEAQ. For the CDR3, the DNA is TGTGCCAGCAGCTTAGAGAGTTGGGACAATCAGCCCCAGCATTTT. It codes for CASSLESWDNQPQHF.

This clonotype was observed a few times. The J gene is TRBJ2-1, the V gene TRBV24-1, with D maybe TRBD2 (6 bases). The CDR3 is 14 residues long. Per germline, CDR1 KGHDR and CDR2 SFDVKD. V dropped 9 bases and J dropped 10 bases, with 21 bases sitting between them. The CDR3 region is CATRAGGTAGEQFF. The DNA of the CDR3 is TGTGCCACCCGGGCCGGCGGGACGGCGGGAGAGCAGTTCTTC.

The sample holds many counts of this clonotype. The rearrangement uses TRBV6-1 and TRBJ2-5; no definite D call. There are 14 residues in the CDR3. From germline, CDR1 is MNHNS and CDR2 SASEGT. The V and J ends lost 5 bases and 5 bases respectively, with 15 bases between them. CDR3 in amino acids: CASSSTRAGETQYF. The CDR3 coding sequence is TGTGCCAGCAGTTCCACAAGGGCCGGGGAGACCCAGTACTTC.

The chain links TRBV19 to TRBJ1-1; D not resolved. The V and J ends lost 0 bases and 6 bases respectively, with 11 bases between them. Germline CDR1 and CDR2: LNHDA and SQIVND (reference sequence). The CDR3 contains 14 residues. The CDR3 here is CASSIDLRWAEAFF. The CDR3 bases are TGTGCCAGTAGTATAGATCTCAGGTGGGCTGAAGCTTTCTTT.

The chain uses TRBV3-1 and TRBJ2-5; D call uncertain. V shed 1 base and J shed 1 base, with 4 bases lying between them. Looked up from germline, CDR1 is LGHDT and CDR2 is YNNKEL (reference sequence). This CDR3 spans 13 amino acids. CDR3 coding DNA: TGTGCCAGCAGCCAAGCATTCCAAGAGACCCAGTACTTC. It is translated as CASSQAFQETQYF.

This clonotype was detected many times. This sequence joins TRBV11-1 and TRBJ1-2, with unresolved D. V lost 5 bases, J lost 4 bases, and 14 bases lay in between. The CDR3 totals 14 residues. Germline CDR1 reads SGHAT; CDR2 reads FQDESV (reference sequence). Here the CDR3 DNA reads TGTGCCAGCAGCAGCAGGACGGACCGCTATGGCTACACCTTC. This codes for CASSSRTDRYGYTF.

The sample holds a few counts of this clonotype. A much larger clone sits a single nucleotide away, making a read error possible. This sequence joins TRBV5-1 and TRBJ1-1; tentative D call: TRBD1 (6 bases). The CDR3 is 15 amino acids. Per germline, CDR1 SGHRS and CDR2 YFSETQ. V was shortened by 6 bases and J by 0 bases, with 15 bases between the two germline ends. CDR3 sequence reads: CASMDWDTLNTEAFF. In DNA, the CDR3 is TGCGCCAGCATGGACTGGGACACCCTGAACACTGAAGCTTTCTTT.

Only a few counts were recorded for this clonotype. The chain combines TRBV3-1 with TRBJ1-6, with D perhaps matching TRBD1 (6 bases). This CDR3 contains 16 residues. The ends were cut back, 5 bases at V and 7 bases at J, with 18 bases in the middle. Germline values: CDR1 LGHDT, CDR2 YNNKEL (reference sequence). In nucleotides, the CDR3 is TGTGCCAGCAGCTTCGCGCGGGGGCTCCTAAATTCACCCCTCCACTTT. Amino acids: CASSFARGLLNSPLHF.

The chain carries TRBV30 and TRBJ2-7, with 9 positions matching TRBD2. There are 15 residues in the CDR3. Germline CDR1 GTSNPN, CDR2 SVGIG (reference sequence). J was trimmed by 3 bases and V by 6 bases; bases with no gene match: 12. The CDR3: CACKGAGGLSYEQYF. CDR3 nucleotide sequence: TGTGCCTGCAAGGGCGCGGGAGGGTTGAGCTACGAGCAGTACTTC.

CDR3 bases: TGCAGTGCTATCCGACAGGGGCGCCGGCCAGGGACTGAAGCTTTCTTT. Translation: CSAIRQGRRPGTEAFF. This chain joins TRBV20-1 and TRBJ1-1; TRBD1 aligns across 8 bases. Germline assignment: CDR1 DFQATT and CDR2 SNEGSKA (reference sequence). V trimming: 4 bases; J trimming: 5 bases; junction bases outside the gene matches: 15. The CDR3 has 16 residues.

This clonotype was recorded a few times. This may stem from a read error, because a much larger clone lies one nucleotide away. J is TRBJ2-7 and V is TRBV7-2; D may be TRBD2 (6 bases). The germline gives CDR1 SGHTA, CDR2 FQGNSA. CDR3 size: 14 residues. Trimming pared 6 bases from V and 2 bases from J, leaving 14 bases between. The chain's CDR3 is CASSEIGEAYEQYF. In nucleotides, the CDR3 is TGTGCCAGCAGTGAAATTGGGGAGGCCTACGAGCAGTACTTC.

This clonotype was counted many times. The chain links TRBV11-2 to TRBJ1-1; a possible D gene is TRBD1 (5 bases). Deletions cut 6 bases from V and 10 bases from J, with 15 bases between. CDR1 is SGHAT and CDR2 is FQNNGV in the germline V gene. The CDR3 has 12 residues. The DNA of the CDR3 is TGTGCCAGCAGGCCGCTAGGGGAACGAGCTTTCTTT. This sequence encodes CASRPLGERAFF.

This clonotype was detected ten times or more. The chain carries TRBV4-2 and TRBJ2-3; D not certain. CDR1 and CDR2 (germline): LGHNA, YNFKEQ. The CDR3 loop spans 15 amino acids. The germline V and J ends were trimmed by 2 bases and 2 bases, with 11 bases remaining between them. CDR3 sequence (DNA): TGTGCCAGCAGCCAAAATGGACCCCTCACAGATACGCAGTATTTT. Protein: CASSQNGPLTDTQYF.